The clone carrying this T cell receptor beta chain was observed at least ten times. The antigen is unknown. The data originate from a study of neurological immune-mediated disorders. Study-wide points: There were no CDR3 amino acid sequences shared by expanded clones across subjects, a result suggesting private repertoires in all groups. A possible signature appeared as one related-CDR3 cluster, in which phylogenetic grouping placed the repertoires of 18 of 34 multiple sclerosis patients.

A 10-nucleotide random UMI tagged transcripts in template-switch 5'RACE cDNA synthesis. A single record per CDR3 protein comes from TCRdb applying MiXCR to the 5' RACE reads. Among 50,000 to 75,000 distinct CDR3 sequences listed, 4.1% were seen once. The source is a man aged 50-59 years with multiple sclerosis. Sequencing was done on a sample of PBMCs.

The CDR3 sequence: CASSQDARVEEKLFF. CDR3 bases: TGCGCCAGCAGCCAAGATGCCAGGGTCGAAGAAAAACTGTTTTTT. The chain employs TRBV4-3 and TRBJ1-4, with a weak D call TRBD1 (5 bases). This CDR3 is built from 15 residues. Germline CDR1 LGHNA, CDR2 YSLEER. Trimming removed 0 bases from V and 8 bases from J, with 13 bases in between.